This T cell receptor beta chain was captured in a study of T cells in Graves' hyperthyroidism and ophthalmopathy. The V gene's germline CDR1 is SQVTM and CDR2 ANQGSEA. V lost 0 bases to trimming and J lost 7 bases, with 15 bases between them. This CDR3 has 14 amino acids. What was amplified from RNA transcripts were TCR beta CDR3 regions. HTBI primers were the set used in a first-round RT-PCR of the TCR CDR3. From the multiplex PCR reads, TCRdb called clonotypes with MiXCR, one entry per CDR3 protein. The sample has around 690,000 distinct CDR3 sequences, about 18% seen once. The chain has TRBV29-1 and TRBJ1-2; D unclear. This clonotype was sampled from a man aged 50-59 years with Graves' hyperthyroidism. Sequences were obtained from blood. The CDR3 coding sequence is TGCAGCGTTGAAGAGGGCAGGAGTGGTACTGGCTACACCTTC. It codes for CSVEEGRSGTGYTF.